This entry concerns a single T cell receptor beta chain. The ends lost 4 bases at V and 7 bases at J; junction bases unmatched: 12. CDR3 length: 15 amino acids. CDR1 MNHEY and CDR2 SMNVEV come from the germline V gene (reference sequence). This entry is derived from a study of blood T cell repertoires in COVID-19. Study-level background: Some COVID-19 samples were acute and others convalescent; all came from the United States, Italy and Spain.

Data came from immunoSEQ multiplex PCR; TCRdb stores just in-frame clones and leaves some out. The sample lists around 250,000 clones; around 80% were seen once. Residents of about two dozen US areas, aged about 18 to 95 years, made up the participants. Before they entered the study, exposed participants had met a COVID-19 case within 2 weeks. The genes are TRBV27 and TRBJ2-7; TRBD1 agrees at 8 bases. This clonotype originated in a man between 40 and 49 years old who had been exposed to COVID-19. The source material was PBMCs or T cells enriched from blood (not recorded which). The chain's CDR3 is CASSSLQGAVWEQYF. Here the CDR3 DNA reads TGTGCCAGCAGTTCCCTTCAGGGGGCTGTGTGGGAGCAGTACTTC.